The sample holds many counts of the clone carrying this T cell receptor (beta chain). Its antigen remains unknown. Unique molecular identifiers were used to barcode this TCRbeta library. TCRdb re-derived calls from the PCR reads in MiXCR, one entry per CDR3 protein. This table has some 220,000 distinct CDR3 sequences, 11% appearing once. This sample is drawn from a study of T-cell reconstitution after alpha-beta-depleted transplantation in children. Study outcomes and limitations: Some patients owed their high day-60 TCRbeta diversity to surviving recipient T cells and thymic progenitors. A year post-transplant, T-cell counts and diversity derived mostly from newly produced T cells. Several hundred expanded graft clones reportedly supplied alpha-beta T cells about two months after transplant.

The V gene lost 5 bases and the J gene lost 5 bases, with 16 bases spanning the gap. CDR3 length equals 14 residues. The gene calls are TRBV12-3 or TRBV12-4 and TRBJ2-7, with a weak D call TRBD2 (6 bases). Sample: PBMCs, taken before TCRalphabeta/CD19-depleted stem cell transplant. This receptor was obtained from a child younger than two with acute myeloid leukemia, due to receive a stem cell transplant. CDR3 protein: CASSPNRRGNEQYF. Written as DNA, the CDR3 is TGTGCCAGCAGTCCGAACAGGCGGGGAAACGAGCAGTACTTC.